Below are 3 T cell receptor beta chains sequenced from a single sample in a study of cytomegalovirus exposure and HLA in healthy donors. TCRdb's copy holds only in-frame clones and misses some; the assay was immunoSEQ multiplex PCR. The table has about 140,000 clones, around nine tenths seen once. Sample: PBMCs. These receptors were collected from a woman between 18 and 29 years old in good health and CMV-seropositive.

The chain uses TRBV5-4 and TRBJ2-1; 8 bases align to TRBD1. Germline values: CDR1 SGHNT, CDR2 YYREEE (reference sequence). The junction had 9 bases not matched to a gene; V was cut back by 3 bases and J by 7 bases. This CDR3 has 15 amino acids. The CDR3 protein is CASSSTGVYRNEQFF. In DNA form, the CDR3 reads TGTGCCAGCAGCTCGACAGGGGTCTATAGGAATGAGCAGTTCTTC.

V usage is TRBV5-1 and J usage is TRBJ1-3; no definite D call. The CDR3 consists of 16 residues. Germline V lookup: CDR1 SGHRS, CDR2 YFSETQ. V dropped 1 base and J dropped 0 bases, with 11 bases sitting between them. CDR3 loop: CASSLSTGFSGNTIYF. The DNA for the CDR3 is TGCGCCAGCAGCTTGAGCACGGGATTCTCTGGAAACACCATATATTTT.

This sequence joins TRBV18 and TRBJ2-5; possible D gene TRBD2, 5 bases. The germline CDR1 and CDR2 sequences are KGHSH and LQKENI. The CDR3 is made up of 14 amino acids. Trimming left V 10 bases short and J 0 bases short, with 15 bases between. CDR3 nucleotide sequence: TGTGCCACCTACAGCGGACCCAACCAAGAGACCCAGTACTTC. This encodes CATYSGPNQETQYF.